This T cell receptor beta chain was observed in a study of CD8 T cells in Susac syndrome. Sequencing of TCR beta was carried out in blood CD8+ and CD4+ T cells. RNA in amounts of about 0.5 to 1 ug was reverse transcribed with random hexamers. TCRdb ran MiXCR on the immunoSEQ multiplex PCR reads and lists one entry per CDR3 protein. The repertoire includes about 180,000 distinct CDR3 sequences, nearly 97% of them detected once, and under 0.095% sits in the top ten. CDR1 is LGHDT and CDR2 is YNNKEL in the germline V gene (reference sequence). The CDR3 length is 12 residues. Losses at the gene ends were 8 bases for V and 5 bases for J; bases not matched to a gene: 2.

The chain carries TRBV3-1 and TRBJ1-5; 8 positions agree with TRBD1. The sequence came from a human donor with multiple sclerosis. Sequenced input: CD4+ T cells from PBMCs. The CDR3 here is CASGTGDQPQHF. The DNA for the CDR3 is TGTGCCAGCGGGACAGGCGATCAGCCCCAGCATTTT.